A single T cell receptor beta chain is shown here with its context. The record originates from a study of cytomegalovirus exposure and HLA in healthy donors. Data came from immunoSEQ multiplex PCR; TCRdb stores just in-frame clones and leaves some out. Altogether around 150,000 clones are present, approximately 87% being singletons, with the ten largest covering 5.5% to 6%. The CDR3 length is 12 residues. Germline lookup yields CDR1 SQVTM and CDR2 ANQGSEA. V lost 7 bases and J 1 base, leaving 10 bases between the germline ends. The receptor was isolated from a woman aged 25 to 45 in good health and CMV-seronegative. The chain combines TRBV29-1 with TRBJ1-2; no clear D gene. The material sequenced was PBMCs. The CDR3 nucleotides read TGCAGCGCATTAATCGGTAACTATGGCTACACCTTC. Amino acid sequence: CSALIGNYGYTF.